This TCR beta chain was found in a study of cytomegalovirus exposure and HLA in healthy donors. Study-level results: Among TCR beta chains of equal frequency, HLA-associated ones were more clonally expanded in a later analysis.

PCR involved 60 Vbeta and 13 Jbeta primers. Clones were sequenced by immunoSEQ multiplex PCR, and TCRdb holds only the in-frame ones, with some missing. In the table there are under 200,000 clones, over 60% of which are singletons. This clone was seen a handful of times. Its antigen is unidentified. The source of this sequence is a woman aged 45-60 years in good health and CMV-seronegative. Sequenced: PBMCs.

The CDR3 region is CASSLVAGGSNQPQHF. CDR3 bases: TGTGCCAGCAGCTTAGTGGCCGGGGGGAGCAATCAGCCCCAGCATTTT. The gene calls are TRBV7-9 and TRBJ1-5; D may be TRBD1 (5 bases). Germline assignment: CDR1 SEHNR and CDR2 FQNEAQ (reference sequence). The CDR3 has 16 residues. V was clipped by 1 base and J by 1 base, with 11 bases between them.